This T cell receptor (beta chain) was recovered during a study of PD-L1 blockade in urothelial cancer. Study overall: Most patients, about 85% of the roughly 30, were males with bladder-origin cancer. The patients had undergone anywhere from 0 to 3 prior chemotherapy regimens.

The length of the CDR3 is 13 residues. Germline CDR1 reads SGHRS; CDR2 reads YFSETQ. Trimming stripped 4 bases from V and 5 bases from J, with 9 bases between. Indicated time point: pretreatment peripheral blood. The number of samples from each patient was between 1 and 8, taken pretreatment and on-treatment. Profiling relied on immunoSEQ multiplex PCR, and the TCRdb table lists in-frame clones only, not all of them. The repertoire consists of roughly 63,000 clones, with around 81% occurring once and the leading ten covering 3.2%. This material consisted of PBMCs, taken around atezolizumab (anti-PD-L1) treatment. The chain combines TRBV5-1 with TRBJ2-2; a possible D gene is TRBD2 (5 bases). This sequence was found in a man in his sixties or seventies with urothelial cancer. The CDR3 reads CASSPEVTGELFF. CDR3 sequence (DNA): TGCGCCAGCAGCCCGGAGGTAACCGGGGAGCTGTTTTTT.